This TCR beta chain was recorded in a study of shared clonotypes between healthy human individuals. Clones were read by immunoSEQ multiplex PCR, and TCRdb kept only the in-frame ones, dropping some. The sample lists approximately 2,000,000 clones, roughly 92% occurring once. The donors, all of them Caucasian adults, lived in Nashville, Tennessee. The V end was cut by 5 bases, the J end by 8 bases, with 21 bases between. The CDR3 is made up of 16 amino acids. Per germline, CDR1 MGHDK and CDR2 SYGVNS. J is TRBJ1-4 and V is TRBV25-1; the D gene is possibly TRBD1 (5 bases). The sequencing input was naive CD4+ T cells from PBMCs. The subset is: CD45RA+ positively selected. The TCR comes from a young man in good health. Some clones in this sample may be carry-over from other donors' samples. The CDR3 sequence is CASSTLGGASDEKLFF. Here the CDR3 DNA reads TGTGCCAGCAGTACACTTGGGGGAGCGAGTGACGAAAAACTGTTTTTT.